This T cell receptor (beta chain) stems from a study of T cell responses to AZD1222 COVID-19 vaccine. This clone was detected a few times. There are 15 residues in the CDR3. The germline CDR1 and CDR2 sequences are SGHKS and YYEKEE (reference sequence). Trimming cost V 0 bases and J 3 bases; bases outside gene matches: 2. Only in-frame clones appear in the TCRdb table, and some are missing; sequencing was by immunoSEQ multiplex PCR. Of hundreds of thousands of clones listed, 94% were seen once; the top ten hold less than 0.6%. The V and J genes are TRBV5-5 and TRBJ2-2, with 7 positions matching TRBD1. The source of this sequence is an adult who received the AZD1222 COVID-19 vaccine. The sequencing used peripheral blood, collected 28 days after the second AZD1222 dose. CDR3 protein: CASSLGQGDTGELFF. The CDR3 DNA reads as TGTGCCAGCAGCTTGGGGCAGGGGGACACCGGGGAGCTGTTTTTT.